The next 17 T cell receptor beta chains were all read from a single sample in a study of T-cell memory formation after mild COVID-19 (dated by TCRdb to the early 2020s). The library was obtained by 5' RACE. The sequencer listed for this sample is Illumina NovaSeq 6000. Clones were called with MiXCR by TCRdb after fastp trimmed the public reads at Q25, and only in-frame beta chains were retained. Every CDR3 protein is listed once, alongside the most common genes and DNA of its rows. This sample holds around 340,000 distinct CDR3 sequences; about 16% were observed only once. The ten biggest clones cover about 20% of the sample. Sequenced sample: PBMCs or a T cell subset sorted from them (not recorded which). All receptors come from a man between 18 and 29 years old who had mild COVID-19 (a few samples of this study predate the infection). The sample titles of this study are shuffled in the database, so cell type and time point are left out; the donor was told from shared clones.

The genes are TRBV4-3 and TRBJ2-1, with 13 positions matching TRBD2. Germline lookup yields CDR1 LGHNA and CDR2 YSLEER. V was clipped by 5 bases and J by 6 bases; unmatched bases: 7. The CDR3 length is 16 residues. The CDR3 loop is CASSSGLAGMGNEQFF. The CDR3 DNA follows: TGCGCCAGCAGCTCGGGACTAGCGGGGATGGGCAATGAGCAGTTCTTC.

This clonotype occurred many times. The V and J genes are TRBV4-1 and TRBJ1-5; no clear D. Germline lookup yields CDR1 MGHRA and CDR2 YSYEKL. This CDR3 region has 15 residues. V lost 4 bases to trimming and J lost 0 bases, with 10 bases between them. The CDR3 DNA follows: TGCGCCAGCAGCCCCCGACACGTTAGCAATCAGCCCCAGCATTTT. Translated: CASSPRHVSNQPQHF.

This clonotype was observed a handful of times. The gene calls are TRBV2 and TRBJ2-5; 10 positions match TRBD2. The CDR3 contains 14 residues. Per the germline V gene, CDR1 is SNHLY and CDR2 is FYNNEI. With V trimmed by 4 bases and J by 4 bases, 3 bases remained unmatched. As DNA, the CDR3 is TGTGCCAGCAGTGCGCTAGCGGGGGCAGAGACCCAGTACTTC. As protein: CASSALAGAETQYF.

The chain uses TRBV5-1 and TRBJ2-1; D might be TRBD1 or TRBD2, each matching 5 bases. The germline V gene encodes CDR1 SGHRS and CDR2 YFSETQ. V shed 5 bases and J shed 0 bases, with 12 bases lying between them. There are 15 residues in the CDR3. In nucleotides, the CDR3 is TGCGCCAGCAGTGGGGGAGCGCCCTCCTACAATGAGCAGTTCTTC. This codes for CASSGGAPSYNEQFF.

The chain is built from TRBV19 and TRBJ1-5, with 7 nucleotides matching TRBD1. There are 16 residues in the CDR3. The V gene end was trimmed by 10 bases and the J gene end by 0 bases; junction bases not matched to a gene: 12. Germline values: CDR1 LNHDA, CDR2 SQIVND (reference sequence). CDR3 sequence: CATKGDSTYSNQPQHF. The CDR3, as DNA: TGTGCCACCAAGGGGGACAGTACGTATAGCAATCAGCCCCAGCATTTT.

This clonotype was seen at least ten times. The J gene is TRBJ2-7, the V gene TRBV10-3, with 8 bases identical to TRBD1. The CDR3 spans 13 residues. Germline loops: CDR1 ENHRY, CDR2 SYGVKD. V lost 10 bases to trimming and J lost 3 bases; unmatched junction nucleotides: 8. The CDR3 DNA follows: TGTGCCACCGTGACAGGGGATGGCTACGAGCAGTACTTC. Protein: CATVTGDGYEQYF.

This clonotype was detected a few times. V gene TRBV5-1 combines with J gene TRBJ2-1, with D possibly called TRBD1 or TRBD2 (6 bases each). V was trimmed by 0 bases and J by 2 bases, leaving 12 bases between them. This CDR3 has 16 residues. CDR1 is SGHRS, CDR2 YFSETQ, per germline. Here the CDR3 reads CASSLDNGGPYNEQFF. In DNA form, the CDR3 reads TGCGCCAGCAGCTTGGACAACGGGGGCCCCTACAATGAGCAGTTCTTC.

This clonotype occurred a few times. This chain links TRBV12-3 or TRBV12-4 with TRBJ2-7, with D hard to call. V lost 3 bases to trimming and J lost 5 bases, with 8 bases between them. The CDR3 covers 12 residues. The DNA for the CDR3 is TGTGCCAGCAGTTTTGCCGGAAACGAGCAGTACGTC. It translates to CASSFAGNEQYV.

This clonotype was seen at least ten times. This chain uses TRBV27 with TRBJ2-1; 10 nucleotides line up with TRBD1. The CDR3 is made up of 15 amino acids. J was trimmed by 7 bases and V by 6 bases; bases with no gene match: 9. Germline CDR1 reads MNHEY; CDR2 reads SMNVEV (reference sequence). The CDR3 sequence: CASRLPGQGNNEQFF. The CDR3, as DNA: TGTGCCAGCAGGCTACCGGGACAGGGGAATAATGAGCAGTTCTTC.

The chain joins TRBV21-1 to TRBJ2-1; TRBD2 is taken as the D call from the table, unchecked against the DNA. TRBV21-1 is reported as a pseudogene. CDR3 size: 17 residues. The CDR3 loop is CASSKGLAGGSYNEQFF. DNA of the CDR3: TGTGCCAGCAGCAAGGGACTAGCGGGGGGTTCCTACAATGAGCAGTTCTTC.

The J gene is TRBJ1-1, the V gene TRBV7-7, with 8 positions matching TRBD1. Unmatched junction bases numbered 25, after V lost 3 bases and J lost 4 bases. There are 21 residues in the CDR3. Germline assignment: CDR1 SSHAT and CDR2 FNYEAQ (reference sequence). CDR3 protein: CASSFYGQRLQGGPTGTEAFF. CDR3 in DNA: TGTGCCAGCAGCTTTTACGGTCAGCGGTTACAGGGGGGCCCTACGGGCACTGAAGCTTTCTTT.

The chain employs TRBV5-4 and TRBJ2-3, with 7 bases lining up with TRBD2. V lost 0 bases, J lost 2 bases, and 3 bases stayed unmatched. Germline V gives CDR1 SGHNT, CDR2 YYREEE (reference sequence). This CDR3 comprises 15 residues. CDR3 protein: CASSLGTRDTDTQYF. The CDR3 DNA is TGTGCCAGCAGCTTGGGGACTAGGGACACAGATACGCAGTATTTT. Together with reference TRBV5-4 and TRBJ2-3, the CDR3 gives the full variable domain: ETGVTQSPTHLIKTRGQQVTLRCSSQSGHNTVSWYQQALGQGPQFIFQYYREEENGRGNFPPRFSGLQFPNYSSELNVNALELDDSALYLCASSLGTRDTDTQYFGPGTRLTVL.

This clonotype was counted a few times. This sequence joins TRBV7-2 and TRBJ2-5; 8 nucleotides match TRBD2. There are 14 residues in the CDR3. Germline V gives CDR1 SGHTA, CDR2 FQGNSA. The V segment lost 4 bases and the J segment 4 bases; nucleotides outside the gene matches: 5. DNA of the CDR3: TGTGCCAGCAGCTACGGGGGGGCCGGAGAGACCCAGTACTTC. It yields the protein CASSYGGAGETQYF. Full variable domain (remainder filled in from reference TRBV7-2 and TRBJ2-5): GAGVSQSPSNKVTEKGKDVELRCDPISGHTALYWYRQSLGQGLEFLIYFQGNSAPDKSGLPSDRFSAERTGGSVSTLTIQRTQQEDSAVYLCASSYGGAGETQYFGPGTRLLVL.

The chain is built from TRBV5-5 and TRBJ2-7; 10 bases are shared with TRBD1. Germline V gene lookup returns CDR1 SGHKS and CDR2 YYEKEE (reference sequence). The CDR3 sequence is 14 residues long. The J segment lost 5 bases and the V segment lost 3 bases, leaving 5 bases of the junction unmatched. The CDR3 is CASSSPGQGNEQYF. The CDR3 coding sequence is TGTGCCAGCAGCTCACCGGGACAGGGGAACGAGCAGTACTTC.

In its sample, this clonotype was seen many times. This chain connects TRBV12-3 or TRBV12-4 to TRBJ2-5; D possibly corresponds to TRBD2 (6 bases). The V and J ends lost 2 bases and 3 bases respectively, with 10 bases between them. CDR3 length equals 14 residues. CDR3 sequence (DNA): TGTGCCAGCAGTTTAAGGGGAGGTGAAGAGACCCAGTACTTC. Translating it yields CASSLRGGEETQYF.

Ten or more counts support this clonotype. The V gene is TRBV4-3, the J gene TRBJ2-5, with D possibly being TRBD1 (6 bases). This CDR3 spans 15 amino acids. Germline-derived CDR1 and CDR2 are LGHNA and YSLEER. V gave up 4 bases and J gave up 5 bases, with 17 bases separating them. This CDR3 reads CASSRMLGQGETQYF. CDR3 nucleotides: TGCGCCAGCAGCCGTATGCTAGGCCAGGGGGAGACCCAGTACTTC.

This clonotype was seen more than once but under ten times. The V and J genes are TRBV3-1 and TRBJ2-1; D remains ambiguous. Germline V CDR1 and CDR2: LGHDT, YNNKEL (reference sequence). V lost 0 bases and J lost 8, with 17 bases in between. There are 16 residues in the CDR3. The CDR3 region has the DNA TGTGCCAGCAGCCAAGAGCTGGCCCACCTTGCGGATGAGCAGTTCTTC. Its protein product is CASSQELAHLADEQFF.